This entry is about one T cell receptor (beta chain). What antigen it recognizes has not been identified. No quality values exist for individual bases; no much larger clone is one base distant. V lost 3 bases and J lost 4 bases, and the count of bases not matched to a germline gene is 8. CDR3 length: 14 amino acids, cysteine to phenylalanine. Left in the record is the CDR3 DNA by itself, 42 bases read in frame from the first base. Reading the germline V gene gives CDR1 SQVTM and CDR2 ANQGSEA. One collaborating source in Seattle enrolled patients while the patients were actively infected and followed the patients over time throughout the course of disease. Whole blood was collected in K2EDTA tubes by collaborating institutions according to the institutions' own protocols. Collaborator samples were shipped for TCRbeta analysis as frozen whole blood, isolated PBMCs, or DNA extracted from either sample type.

This sample is part of a study of blood T cell repertoires in COVID-19 (dated by TCRdb to about 2020). A note on the overall study: Samples covering the acute and convalescent phases of COVID-19 were provided by collaborators in the United States, Italy and Spain. Where available, HLA class I and class II types were taken from metadata supplied by the sample provider and were not determined by assay-based typing. The sample metadata nearly always contained a de-identified subject ID, COVID-19 status, age in years and sex. The repertoires were made available in a free public database intended to serve as a resource for research on the immune response to SARS-CoV-2. The prospective study material was composed of cDNA or gDNA derived from T cells, B-cell-depleted T cells, or PBMCs. Deeply sampled blood TCRbeta repertoires from subjects exposed to, actively infected with, or recovered from COVID-19 were included in the dataset. Samples were obtained from the ongoing ImmuneRACE study (first 160 participants) and from over 1,000 subjects provided by 6 global collaborators.

The research as a whole found: The amount of clinical and demographic metadata varied by source and participant and was provided uncurated.

TCRbeta CDR3 regions were amplified from genomic DNA using the immunoSEQ Assay, a bias-controlled multiplex PCR. The authors' analysis ran thus. The number of nucleated cells in each sample was estimated by amplification of reference gene primers within the assay. To quantify the absolute abundance of each unique TCRbeta CDR3 rearrangement, sequence reads were collapsed and filtered. For each sample, productive Simpson clonality was calculated as the square root of Simpson's diversity index over productive rearrangements. TCRdb mirrors the immuneACCESS table, restricted to in-frame sequences. Some clones are absent from its copies; in checked studies, under half trace to an unresolved V gene, and the reason for the others is unknown. V and J calls and clone size are those listed in that table; D and trimming were worked out from the DNA. Within this sample are approximately 150,000 clones, with around 84% of them counted one time only. The ten top clones hold over 5% of the sample.

The sample comprised peripheral blood. This TCR was recovered from a woman aged 50 to 60 with COVID-19, enrolled during active disease. The chain joins TRBV29-1 to TRBJ1-1; TRBD1 aligns with 7 central bases. The CDR3 is CSVEEGALTTEAFF. The bases read TGCAGCGTTGAGGAGGGGGCGCTTACCACTGAAGCTTTCTTT.